This TCR beta chain is from a study of T cell responses to AZD1222 COVID-19 vaccine. As for the study in general: Second doses that came at about 4 or about 12 weeks were put together. Study results and caveats: Distributed over spike, vaccine-associated CD4 TCRs predominated at 160-218 and 743-854. The repertoires were collected only after the peak T cell response. Close to half of spike-specific TCRs reportedly recognize unmutated variant regions.

Assay used: immunoSEQ multiplex PCR; TCRdb lists only in-frame clones, some missing. The table lists 95,000 to 150,000 clones, about nine tenths of them singletons, with around 7.8% in the top ten. V shed 2 bases and J shed 0 bases, with 14 bases lying between them. Germline V gene lookup returns CDR1 SNHLY and CDR2 FYNNEI. CDR3 length: 17 residues. With regard to this clone: Its antigen is unidentified.

The material was peripheral blood, obtained on day 0 of AZD1222 vaccination. The origin of this receptor is an adult in good health. The chain joins TRBV2 to TRBJ1-3; no firm D call. The CDR3 region has the DNA TGTGCCAGCAGTGAAACGCAGACAAGGAGCTCTGGAAACACCATATATTTT. Amino acid sequence: CASSETQTRSSGNTIYF.